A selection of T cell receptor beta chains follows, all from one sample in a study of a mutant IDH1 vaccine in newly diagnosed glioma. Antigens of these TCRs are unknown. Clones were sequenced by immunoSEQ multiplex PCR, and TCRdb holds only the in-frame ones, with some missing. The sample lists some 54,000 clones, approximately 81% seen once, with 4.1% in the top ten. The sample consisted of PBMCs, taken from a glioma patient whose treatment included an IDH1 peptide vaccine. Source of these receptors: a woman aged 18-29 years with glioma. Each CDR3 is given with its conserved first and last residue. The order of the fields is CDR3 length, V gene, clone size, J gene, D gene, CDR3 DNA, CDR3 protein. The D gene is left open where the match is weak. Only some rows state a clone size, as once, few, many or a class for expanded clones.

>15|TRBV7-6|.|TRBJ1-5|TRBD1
TGTGCCAGCAGCCAGGGGGGAGCTGGCAATCAGCCCCAGCATTTT
CASSQGGAGNQPQHF
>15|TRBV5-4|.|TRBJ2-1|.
TGTGCCAGCAGCTTGTTATTGGCGGGGCGGAATGAGCAGTTCTTC
CASSLLLAGRNEQFF
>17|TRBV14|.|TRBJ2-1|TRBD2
TGTGCCAGCAGCCAAGTGGTTAGGCGGGAGATAGGGAATGAGCAGTTCTTC
CASSQVVRREIGNEQFF
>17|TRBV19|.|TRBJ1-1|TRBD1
TGTGCCAGTAGCGGAAGGGACAGGGGAATTGTGAACACTGAAGCTTTCTTT
CASSGRDRGIVNTEAFF
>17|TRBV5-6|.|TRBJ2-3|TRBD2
TGTGCCAGCAGCGCCGGGACTAGCGGGGGTTCGGCAGATACGCAGTATTTT
CASSAGTSGGSADTQYF
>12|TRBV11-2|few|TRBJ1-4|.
TGTGCCAGCAGCTTGATCAGGGCGGAACTGTTTTTT
CASSLIRAELFF
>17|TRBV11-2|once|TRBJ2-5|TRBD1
TGTGCCAGCAGCCCAACGACAGGGGGCCTTATCCAAGAGACCCAGTACTTC
CASSPTTGGLIQETQYF
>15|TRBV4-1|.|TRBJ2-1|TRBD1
TGCGCCAGCAGCCCGACAGGGGACTCCTACAATGAGCAGTTCTTC
CASSPTGDSYNEQFF
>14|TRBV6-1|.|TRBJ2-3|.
TGTGCCACCACCTGGGGGCCGGGCACAGATACGCAGTATTTT
CATTWGPGTDTQYF
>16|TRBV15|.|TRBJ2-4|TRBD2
TGTGCCACCAGCAGCGGCGGACTAGCTGGGGGAAACATTCAGTACTTC
CATSSGGLAGGNIQYF
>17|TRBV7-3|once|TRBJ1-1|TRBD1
TGTGCCAGCAGCTTAACGTCTGGGGACAGCATGAACACTGAAGCTTTCTTT
CASSLTSGDSMNTEAFF
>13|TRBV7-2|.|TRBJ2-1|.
TGTGCCAGCAGCTTAGGTGTCTGGGATGAGCAGTTCTTC
CASSLGVWDEQFF
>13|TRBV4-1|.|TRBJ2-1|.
TGCGCCAGCAGCCCCCGTGTAAGGTTTGAGCAGTTCTTC
CASSPRVRFEQFF
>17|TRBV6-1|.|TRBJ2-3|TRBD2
TGTGCCAGCAGTGAACACCTAGCGGGAGGTTCCACAGATACGCAGTATTTT
CASSEHLAGGSTDTQYF
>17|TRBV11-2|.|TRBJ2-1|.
TGTGCCAGCAGCTTAGAGACTCGCTGGCTGAAGTACAATGAGCAGTTCTTC
CASSLETRWLKYNEQFF
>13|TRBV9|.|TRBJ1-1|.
TGTGCCAGCAGCTCGTGGGGCGGCACTGAAGCTTTCTTT
CASSSWGGTEAFF
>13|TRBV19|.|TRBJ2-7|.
TGTGCCTCGACCCCCAACCCCGCCTACGAGCAGTACTTC
CASTPNPAYEQYF
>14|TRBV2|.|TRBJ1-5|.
TGTGCCAGCAGTGAAGGGGCAGGGAATCAGCCCCAGCATTTT
CASSEGAGNQPQHF
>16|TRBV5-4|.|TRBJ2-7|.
TGTGCCAGCAGCTCCGGGACTGGAATCATTTCTACGGAGCAGTACTTC
CASSSGTGIISTEQYF
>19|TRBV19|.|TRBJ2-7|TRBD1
TGTGCCAGTAGTATCAGTAGCCTTGGACAGTCTTTCAGGGGGTACGAGCAGTACTTC
CASSISSLGQSFRGYEQYF
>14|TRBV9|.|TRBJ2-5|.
TGTGCCAGCAGCGTAGATGGCGGTCAAGAGACCCAGTACTTC
CASSVDGGQETQYF
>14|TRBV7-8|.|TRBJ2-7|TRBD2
TGTGCCAGCAGCTTAGGGACTAGTCGCTACGAGCAGTACTTC
CASSLGTSRYEQYF
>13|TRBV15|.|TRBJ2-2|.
TGTGCCACCAGTAGGGGGGGGTCCGGGGAGCTGTTTTTT
CATSRGGSGELFF
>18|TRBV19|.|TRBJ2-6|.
TGTGCCAGTAGTTCTAGGTCACAGGGAATATCTGGGGCCAACGTCCTGACTTTC
CASSSRSQGISGANVLTF
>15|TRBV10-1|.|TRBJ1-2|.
TGCGCCAGCAGTGAAGCGCGGGGGGAGGGTGATGGCTACACCTTC
CASSEARGEGDGYTF
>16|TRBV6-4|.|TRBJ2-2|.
TGTGCCAGCAGTGACCGGGGGGCGGATAGCACCGGGGAGCTGTTTTTT
CASSDRGADSTGELFF
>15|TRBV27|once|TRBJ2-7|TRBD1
TGTGCCAGCAGTCGACAGGGGGACAACAGAGTCGAGCAGTACTTC
CASSRQGDNRVEQYF
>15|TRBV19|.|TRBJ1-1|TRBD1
TGTGCCAGTAGTCTCGGGACAGTAAGGAACACTGAAGCTTTCTTT
CASSLGTVRNTEAFF
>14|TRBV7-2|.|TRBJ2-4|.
TGTGCCAGCAGCTTAAAGGGAGGACGGATTATTCAGTACTTC
CASSLKGGRIIQYF
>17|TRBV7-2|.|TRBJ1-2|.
TGTGCCAGCAGCTTCGAGGCCCTGGGGGGGGCTAACTATGGCTACACCTTC
CASSFEALGGANYGYTF
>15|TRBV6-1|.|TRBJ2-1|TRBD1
TGTGCCAGCAGTATTACCACAGGGGGGAGCGATGAGCAGTTCTTC
CASSITTGGSDEQFF
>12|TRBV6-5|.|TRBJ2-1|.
TGTGCCAGCACCGACTGGGGAAATGAGCAGTTCTTC
CASTDWGNEQFF
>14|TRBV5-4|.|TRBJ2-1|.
TGTGCCAGCAGCTGGGGCCAAGGGGGCAATGAGCAGTTCTTC
CASSWGQGGNEQFF
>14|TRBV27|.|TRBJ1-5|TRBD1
TGTGCCAGCAGTTTACAGGGGGAAGATCAGCCCCAGCATTTT
CASSLQGEDQPQHF
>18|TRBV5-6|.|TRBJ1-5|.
TGTGCCAGCAGTTTTCGACGACAGGACGGGGGTTTCAATCAGCCCCAGCATTTT
CASSFRRQDGGFNQPQHF